The 9 T cell receptor beta chains listed next were all sequenced from one sample in a study of T-cell reconstitution after alpha-beta-depleted transplantation in children (dated by TCRdb to 2016 to 2018). No antigen is known for these receptors. Study-wide findings and limitations: Over the following months the frequencies of hyperexpanded clones went down, and after one year T-cell counts and TCRbeta diversity were mostly credited to newly produced T cells.

Receptor libraries were prepared by PCR. The run used an Illumina HiSeq 2500. TCR library preparation used molecular barcoding, with unique molecular identifiers applied to normalize quantification of the TCRbeta repertoire. TCRdb reran the public reads through fastp at Q25 and MiXCR, keeping productive beta chains. Duplicate CDR3 protein sequences are folded into a single record with the most common DNA and genes. The sample table holds fewer than 350,000 distinct CDR3 sequences, of which around 7.1% were seen once. The ten biggest clones cover about 9.1% of the sample. In light of the paper, this sample's treatment or condition label describes: allogeneic hematopoietic cell transplantation with graft depleted of TCRalphabeta T cells and CD19 B cells. The source material was peripheral blood, sampled 360 days after TCRalphabeta/CD19-depleted stem cell transplant. All receptors derive from a female patient aged 2 to 10 who had a stem cell transplant for Fanconi anemia, so the T cells may come from the graft donor.

The chain's CDR3 is CASSLPTSYNEQFF. In DNA form, the CDR3 reads TGTGCCAGTAGTCTACCGACTTCGTACAATGAGCAGTTCTTC. The rearrangement links TRBV19 to TRBJ2-1; the D is unclear. Germline V lookup: CDR1 LNHDA, CDR2 SQIVND (reference sequence). Trimming removed 5 bases at V and 4 bases at J, with 12 bases between. This CDR3 region has 14 residues.

This chain uses TRBV10-3 with TRBJ1-1, with TRBD1 as a possible D gene (5 bases). This CDR3 is built from 15 residues. CDR1 is ENHRY and CDR2 is SYGVKD in the germline V gene. The ends were cut back, 6 bases at V and 4 bases at J, with 18 bases in the middle. CDR3 loop: CAISHGTWGGTEAFF. In DNA, the CDR3 is TGTGCCATCAGCCATGGGACCTGGGGGGGCACTGAAGCTTTCTTT.

This clonotype was picked up a small number of times. The V and J genes are TRBV20-1 and TRBJ2-2; 12 nucleotides match TRBD2. There are 17 residues in the CDR3. Unmatched junction bases numbered 9, after V lost 2 bases and J lost 5 bases. The germline CDR1 and CDR2 sequences are DFQATT and SNEGSKA (reference sequence). CDR3 sequence: CSARPAGLAGLTGELFF. CDR3 DNA: TGCAGTGCTAGACCTGCTGGACTAGCGGGGTTGACCGGGGAGCTGTTTTTT.

This clonotype was seen at least ten times. The rearrangement links TRBV9 to TRBJ2-5, with D tentatively TRBD2 (6 bases). Germline V gene data show CDR1 as SGDLS and CDR2 as YYNGEE. Trimming stripped 0 bases from V and 2 bases from J, with 11 bases between. This CDR3 is 15 amino acids long. The CDR3 protein is CASSVVGTFQETQYF. The CDR3 DNA is TGTGCCAGCAGCGTAGTTGGGACTTTTCAAGAGACCCAGTACTTC. The full variable domain, rest sourced from reference TRBV9 and TRBJ2-5, is DSGVTQTPKHLITATGQRVTLRCSPRSGDLSVYWYQQSLDQGLQFLIQYYNGEERAKGNILERFSAQQFPDLHSELNLSSLELGDSALYFCASSVVGTFQETQYFGPGTRLLVL.

There are many counts of this clonotype. The V and J genes are TRBV10-3 and TRBJ1-2; 8 positions match TRBD1. V lost 5 bases to trimming and J lost 6 bases; unmatched junction nucleotides: 5. Germline V gene lookup returns CDR1 ENHRY and CDR2 SYGVKD. This CDR3 is built from 13 residues. CDR3 sequence: CAISPDRDNGYTF. The CDR3 DNA is TGTGCCATCAGTCCGGACAGGGACAATGGCTACACCTTC.

In this sample, this clonotype turned up many times. The chain carries TRBV27 and TRBJ2-1; 9 bases fit TRBD1. The CDR3 is 16 residues long. From germline, CDR1 is MNHEY and CDR2 SMNVEV (reference sequence). Losses at the gene ends were 0 bases for V and 7 bases for J; bases not matched to a gene: 7. The DNA for the CDR3 is TGTGCCAGCAGTTTATCGGGGACAGGGAGTCTGAATGAGCAGTTCTTC. Its translation is CASSLSGTGSLNEQFF.

This clonotype showed up many times. V is TRBV5-1 and J is TRBJ1-1; 8 bases agree with TRBD1. This CDR3 region has 17 residues. With 4 bases clipped from V and 0 bases from J, the junction kept 11 bases outside the gene matches. The germline V gene encodes CDR1 SGHRS and CDR2 YFSETQ. CDR3 amino acids: CASSRGRTGRLNTEAFF. CDR3 sequence (DNA): TGCGCCAGCAGCCGGGGGAGGACAGGGAGGTTGAACACTGAAGCTTTCTTT.

This clonotype was seen ten or more times. The chain couples TRBV7-2 to TRBJ2-1; weak D call: TRBD1 (6 bases). Germline V gives CDR1 SGHTA, CDR2 FQGNSA. The length of the CDR3 is 16 residues. The V gene lost 0 bases and the J gene lost 6 bases, with 15 bases spanning the gap. In nucleotides, the CDR3 is TGTGCCAGCAGCTTAGCGGGGGCAGGGCCATTCAATGAGCAGTTCTTC. Amino acid sequence: CASSLAGAGPFNEQFF.

This clonotype appeared many times. The chain combines TRBV14 with TRBJ2-1; D gene uncertain. Germline V gene sequence: CDR1 SGHDN, CDR2 FVKESK. The V end lost 6 bases, the J end lost 6 bases, and 15 bases lay between the germline ends. The CDR3 spans 14 residues. CDR3 protein: CASSQMDGFNEQFF. The CDR3 coding sequence is TGTGCCAGCAGTCAGATGGACGGCTTCAATGAGCAGTTCTTC.